This T cell receptor beta chain was captured in a study of T cell responses to AZD1222 COVID-19 vaccine. Study details: Whether given at about 4 or about 12 weeks, second doses were pooled. Findings of the study overall: The study found Spike-specific TCR breadth and depth rose after two AZD1222 doses. Scientists sampled the repertoires only once the peak T cell response had passed. Spike-spanning, vaccine-associated CD4 TCRs were dominant at 160-218 and 743-854.

The assay was immunoSEQ multiplex PCR, and TCRdb's table has in-frame clones only and misses some. Found here are about 130,000 clones, around 84% of them singletons; the top ten hold 20% to 25%. Regarding this clone: The antigen remains unidentified.

Trimming removed 5 bases from V and 6 bases from J, with 8 bases in between. This CDR3 is 13 amino acids long. Germline V CDR1 and CDR2: MNHEY, SVGAGI. The TCR originated in an adult in good health. V gene TRBV6-5 combines with J gene TRBJ1-6, with D uncertain. The source material was peripheral blood, sampled on day 0 of AZD1222 vaccination. The CDR3 region has the DNA TGTGCCAGCAGTCACACTCGTAATTCACCCCTCCACTTT. It codes for CASSHTRNSPLHF.